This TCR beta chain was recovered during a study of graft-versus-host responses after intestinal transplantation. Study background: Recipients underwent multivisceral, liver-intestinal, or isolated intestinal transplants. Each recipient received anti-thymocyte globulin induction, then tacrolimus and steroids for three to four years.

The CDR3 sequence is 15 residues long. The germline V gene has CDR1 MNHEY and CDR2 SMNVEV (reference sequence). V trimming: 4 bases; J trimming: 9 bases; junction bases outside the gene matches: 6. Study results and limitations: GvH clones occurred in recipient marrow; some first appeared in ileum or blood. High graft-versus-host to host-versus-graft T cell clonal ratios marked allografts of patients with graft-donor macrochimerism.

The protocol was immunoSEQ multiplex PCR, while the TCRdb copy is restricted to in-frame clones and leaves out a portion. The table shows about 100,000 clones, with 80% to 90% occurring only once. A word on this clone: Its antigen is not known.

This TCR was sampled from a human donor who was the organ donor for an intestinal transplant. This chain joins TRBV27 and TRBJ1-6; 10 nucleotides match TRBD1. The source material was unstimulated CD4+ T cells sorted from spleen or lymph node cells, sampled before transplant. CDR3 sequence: CASSWGQGTPSPLHF. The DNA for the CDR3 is TGTGCCAGCAGTTGGGGACAGGGGACACCTTCACCCCTCCACTTT.